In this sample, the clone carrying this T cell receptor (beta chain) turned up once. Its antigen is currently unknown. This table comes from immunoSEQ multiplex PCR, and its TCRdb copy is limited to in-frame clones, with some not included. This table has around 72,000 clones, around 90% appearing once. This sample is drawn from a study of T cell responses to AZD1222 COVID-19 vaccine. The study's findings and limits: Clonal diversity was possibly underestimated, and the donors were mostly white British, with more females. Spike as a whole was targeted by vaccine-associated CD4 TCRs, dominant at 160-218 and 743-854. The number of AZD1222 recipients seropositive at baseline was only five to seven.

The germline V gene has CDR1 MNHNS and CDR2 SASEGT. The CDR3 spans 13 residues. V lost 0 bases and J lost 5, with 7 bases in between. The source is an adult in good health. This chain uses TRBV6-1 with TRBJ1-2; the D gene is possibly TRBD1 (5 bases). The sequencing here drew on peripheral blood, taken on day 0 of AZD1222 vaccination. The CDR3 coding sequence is TGTGCCAGCAGTGAAGCCCCAGGGTATGGCTACACCTTC. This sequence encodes CASSEAPGYGYTF.